Presented here are 6 T cell receptor beta chains from one specimen sequenced in a study of blood T cells in healthy people across ages. The second PCR ran about 6 to 12 cycles with a sample-barcoded 5' primer and J-beta primers. Via MiXCR, TCRdb re-called the 5' RACE reads, giving one row per CDR3 protein. The sample gives 850,000 to 950,000 distinct CDR3 sequences, under 30% of which show up once; 17% is in the top ten. The sample consisted of blood. These receptors were collected from a woman of 80 years or more in good health.

This clonotype showed up just a few times. The V call is TRBV7-6, the J call TRBJ2-5, with D possibly being TRBD1 (6 bases). The CDR3 has 15 amino acids. Trimming pared 0 bases from V and 3 bases from J, leaving 11 bases between. Germline V gene sequence: CDR1 SGHVS, CDR2 FNYEAQ. DNA for the CDR3: TGTGCCAGCAGCTTAGCGACGGCAGGGGAAGAGACCCAGTACTTC. Protein product: CASSLATAGEETQYF.

In its sample, this clonotype was seen a few times. The chain uses TRBV20-1 and TRBJ1-2; 8 nucleotides line up with TRBD1. The V and J ends lost 0 bases and 6 bases, in that order; junction bases with no gene match: 6. CDR1 is DFQATT, CDR2 SNEGSKA, per germline (reference sequence). This CDR3 comprises 14 residues. In DNA, the CDR3 is TGCAGTGCTAGAGATTTTCAGGGGGCGGATGGCTACACCTTC. It codes for CSARDFQGADGYTF.

The V call is TRBV7-9, the J call TRBJ2-6; D call uncertain. Trimming took off 5 bases at V and 0 bases at J, with 11 bases between the two ends. The CDR3 is 16 residues long. Germline assignment: CDR1 SEHNR and CDR2 FQNEAQ (reference sequence). CDR3: CASSLALNSGANVLTF. CDR3 bases: TGTGCCAGCAGCCTGGCTCTGAACTCTGGGGCCAACGTCCTGACTTTC.

This clonotype was observed a few times. This sequence joins TRBV6-2 or TRBV6-3 and TRBJ1-4; TRBD1 matches at 10 bases. V lost 6 bases, J lost 7 bases, and 5 bases stayed unmatched. Per the germline V gene, CDR1 is MNHEY and CDR2 is SVGEGT. The CDR3 totals 14 residues. CDR3 sequence reads: CASRTGGVGEKLFF. The CDR3 nucleotides are TGTGCCAGCAGGACAGGGGGCGTTGGTGAAAAACTGTTTTTT.

This clonotype was seen more than once but under ten times. CDR3 DNA sequence: TGCAGTGCTAGTCCGCGGGGCAAAGGCAATCAGCCCCAGCATTTT. Translated, it gives CSASPRGKGNQPQHF. This rearrangement joins TRBV20-1 to TRBJ1-5; D is possibly TRBD1 (5 bases). Germline V gives CDR1 DFQATT, CDR2 SNEGSKA (reference sequence). V was trimmed by 3 bases and J by 2 bases, leaving 14 bases between them. The CDR3 contains 15 residues.

The V and J genes are TRBV20-1 and TRBJ1-1, with D maybe TRBD1 (5 bases). The germline CDR1 and CDR2 sequences are DFQATT and SNEGSKA (reference sequence). Trimming left V 0 bases short and J 6 bases short, with 8 bases between. CDR3 length: 12 amino acids. The CDR3 DNA is TGCAGTGCTAGAGACAGGGCGTCTGAAGCTTTCTTT. It is translated as CSARDRASEAFF.